This T cell receptor (beta chain) was obtained from a study of blood T cell repertoires in COVID-19. As for the study in general: Some COVID-19 samples were acute and others convalescent; all came from the United States, Italy and Spain. PBMCs, B-cell-depleted T cells, or T cells provided the cDNA or gDNA that made up the material.

TCRdb keeps only in-frame clones here, not all; method: immunoSEQ multiplex PCR. The data show 100,000 or so clones, around four fifths seen once. This clone was recorded a few times. The CDR3 extends over 13 amino acids. Germline CDR1 and CDR2: SGHAT and FQNNGV. Trimming shortened V by 6 bases and J by 0 bases, and 9 bases separated the two germline ends. The chain joins TRBV11-2 to TRBJ2-7, with D perhaps matching TRBD2 (6 bases). The sequencing sample was made of peripheral blood. The source of this sequence is a human donor in a cohort sampled during active COVID-19. The CDR3 spells CASREGNSYEQYF. The CDR3 region has the DNA TGTGCCAGCAGGGAGGGGAACTCCTACGAGCAGTACTTC.